Listed below are T cell receptor beta chains from one sample, sequenced in a study of cytomegalovirus exposure and HLA in healthy donors. The method was immunoSEQ multiplex PCR; TCRdb's version includes in-frame clones alone and lacks a portion of them. The sample has 150,000 to 200,000 clones; roughly three quarters are singletons. The sample consisted of PBMCs. The receptors were sampled from a woman in her forties in good health and CMV-seropositive. Each CDR3 is given with its conserved first and last residue. The D gene is left open where the match is weak. A clone size is listed for some rows: how often the clone was seen (once, few, many), or a class if it is expanded.

v_call,clone_size,d_call,j_call,cdr3_nt,cdr3_aa
TRBV5-1,.,.,TRBJ2-7,TGCGCCAGCAGCCCAGCTAGCTCAGACTACGAGCAGTACTTC,CASSPASSDYEQYF
TRBV6-6,.,.,TRBJ1-2,TGTGCCAGCAGGCAACTCTATGGCTACACCTTC,CASRQLYGYTF
TRBV29-1,.,.,TRBJ1-2,TGCAGCGTTGAACAGGGCGGTTTCGCGGGCTACACCTTC,CSVEQGGFAGYTF
TRBV19,.,.,TRBJ2-7,TGTGCCAGTAGTGGAACAGGGATTCCTCACGAGCAGTACTTC,CASSGTGIPHEQYF
TRBV27,.,.,TRBJ1-2,TGTGCCAGCAGTTTTAGCGGTGATGGCTACACCTTC,CASSFSGDGYTF
TRBV19,.,TRBD2,TRBJ2-7,TGTGCCAGTAGTACACGCGGGACTAGCGGGGGGTACGAGCAGTACTTC,CASSTRGTSGGYEQYF
TRBV5-1,once,TRBD1,TRBJ1-1,TGCGCCAGCAGAAACGGGACAGGGGGAGGGAACACTGAAGCTTTCTTT,CASRNGTGGGNTEAFF
TRBV2,.,.,TRBJ2-7,TGTGCCAGCAGTGACCCATACGAGCAGTACTTC,CASSDPYEQYF
TRBV5-6,.,.,TRBJ1-2,TGTGCCAGCAGCTTGGGTGCAGAGCCGTCTAGCTATGGCTACACCTTC,CASSLGAEPSSYGYTF
TRBV30,.,.,TRBJ2-2,TGTGCCTGGAAAAGGCGCGGGGCGAACACCGGGGAGCTGTTTTTT,CAWKRRGANTGELFF
TRBV7-9,.,.,TRBJ2-2,TGTGCCAGCAGCTTAGGTCAGGGCCCGGGCACCGGGGAGCTGTTTTTT,CASSLGQGPGTGELFF
TRBV7-2,few,TRBD2,TRBJ2-2,TGTGCCAGCAGGGGGACTAGCGGGGTAACCGGGGAGCTGTTTTTT,CASRGTSGVTGELFF
TRBV7-9,.,TRBD1,TRBJ2-5,TGTGCCAGCAGCATAACAGGGGGCCTAGAGACCCAGTACTTC,CASSITGGLETQYF
TRBV5-5,few,.,TRBJ1-1,TGTGCCAGCAGCTTGGTGGGACACACGAACACTGAAGCTTTCTTT,CASSLVGHTNTEAFF
TRBV7-9,.,.,TRBJ1-1,TGTGCCAGCAGCTTAGCCCAAGACGGCGGCATACAGAACACTGAAGCTTTCTTT,CASSLAQDGGIQNTEAFF
TRBV4-1,.,TRBD1,TRBJ1-1,TGCGCCAGCAGCCATACGACAGGGGGGGCTGAAGCTTTCTTT,CASSHTTGGAEAFF
TRBV18,.,TRBD1,TRBJ2-7,TGTGCCAGCTCACCACAGGACAGGCCCTACGAGCAGTACTTC,CASSPQDRPYEQYF
TRBV27,few,.,TRBJ2-3,TGTGCCAGCAGTTTTCGCGGGGGCCAGGGGCCCCCTTCAGATACGCAGTATTTT,CASSFRGGQGPPSDTQYF
TRBV30,.,.,TRBJ2-1,TGTGCTCGTCGCCGACAGGACAATGAGCAGTTCTTC,CARRRQDNEQFF